Below are 26 T cell receptor beta chains sequenced from a single sample in a study of shared clonotypes between healthy human individuals. Sequencing was performed with immunoSEQ multiplex PCR; in TCRdb, only in-frame clones are kept and a portion is missing. This table holds 2 million to 2.5 million clones, more than 80% found once. The sequenced material came from naive CD4+ T cells from PBMCs. Documented subset: CD45RA+ positively selected. These TCRs come from a man younger than 35 in good health. Some clones in this sample may be carry-over from other donors' samples.

The chain joins TRBV9 to TRBJ1-1, with 9 nucleotides matching TRBD1. The germline V gene encodes CDR1 SGDLS and CDR2 YYNGEE. Losses at the gene ends were 4 bases for V and 3 bases for J; bases not matched to a gene: 13. The CDR3 covers 17 residues. CDR3 loop: CASSPDRGPPTDTEAFF. In nucleotides, the CDR3 is TGTGCCAGCAGCCCGGACAGGGGCCCCCCTACGGACACTGAAGCTTTCTTT. Using reference TRBV9 and TRBJ1-1 for the parts outside the CDR3, the full variable domain is DSGVTQTPKHLITATGQRVTLRCSPRSGDLSVYWYQQSLDQGLQFLIQYYNGEERAKGNILERFSAQQFPDLHSELNLSSLELGDSALYFCASSPDRGPPTDTEAFFGQGTRLTVV.

The chain has TRBV2 and TRBJ1-2; tentatively, D is TRBD1 (5 bases). V lost 8 bases to trimming and J lost 8 bases, with 21 bases between them. The CDR3 consists of 14 residues. Germline CDR1 is SNHLY and CDR2 is FYNNEI. The chain's CDR3 is CASLKGRGLGGYTF. CDR3 DNA: TGTGCCAGCCTCAAGGGGAGGGGCCTGGGAGGCTACACCTTC.

This clone was recorded only once. At the DNA level, this CDR3 is encoded by other sequences in the same sample as well. The chain employs TRBV5-1 and TRBJ1-3, with 9 bases that match TRBD1. The germline V gene encodes CDR1 SGHRS and CDR2 YFSETQ. V was clipped by 4 bases and J by 2 bases; unmatched bases: 7. CDR3 length equals 16 residues. CDR3 protein: CASSLTTGGTGNTIYF. CDR3 DNA sequence: TGCGCCAGCAGCCTTACCACAGGGGGCACTGGAAACACCATATATTTT. Based on the CDR3 plus reference TRBV5-1 and TRBJ1-3, the full variable domain is KAGVTQTPRYLIKTRGQQVTLSCSPISGHRSVSWYQQTPGQGLQFLFEYFSETQRNKGNFPGRFSGRQFSNSRSEMNVSTLELGDSALYLCASSLTTGGTGNTIYFGEGSWLTVV.

The J gene is TRBJ1-2, the V gene TRBV5-6; TRBD1 matches 9 bases. Trimming took 2 bases from V and 1 from J; bases not matched to a gene: 3. The CDR3 is made up of 15 amino acids. Germline V gives CDR1 SGHDT, CDR2 YYEEEE. CDR3 nucleotides: TGTGCCAGCAGCTTAACAGGGGGCGGTAACTATGGCTACACCTTC. It specifies CASSLTGGGNYGYTF.

J is TRBJ2-7 and V is TRBV7-8; 12 bases are a match to TRBD2. Germline V gene sequence: CDR1 SGHVS, CDR2 FQNEAQ. J lost 3 bases, V lost 1 base, and 4 bases had no gene match. The CDR3 sequence is 16 residues long. In DNA form, the CDR3 reads TGTGCCAGCAGCTTAGAACTAGCGGGAGGACTCTACGAGCAGTACTTC. This gives the protein CASSLELAGGLYEQYF.

The J gene is TRBJ2-3, the V gene TRBV5-1; D possibly corresponds to TRBD1 (6 bases). This CDR3 has 12 residues. Germline CDR1 reads SGHRS; CDR2 reads YFSETQ. Trimming shortened V by 4 bases and J by 8 bases, and 11 bases separated the two germline ends. In DNA, the CDR3 is TGCGCCAGCAGCGCAGGGGCCTTTACGCAGTATTTT. This translates into CASSAGAFTQYF.

The chain employs TRBV27 and TRBJ2-7; 9 bases match TRBD1. The V segment lost 10 bases and the J segment 5 bases; nucleotides outside the gene matches: 15. The CDR3 spans 15 residues. Germline CDR1 reads MNHEY; CDR2 reads SMNVEV (reference sequence). DNA for the CDR3: TGTGCCACCCAACGCACCGGGACAGGGTCCCACGAGCAGTACTTC. This sequence encodes CATQRTGTGSHEQYF.

The chain carries TRBV28 and TRBJ2-3, with D perhaps TRBD1 (5 bases). The germline V gene has CDR1 MDHEN and CDR2 SYDVKM. The CDR3 extends over 16 amino acids. The ends were cut back, 5 bases at V and 0 bases at J, with 15 bases in the middle. The CDR3 bases are TGTGCCAGCAGTCTACAGGTGATCTCTAGCACAGATACGCAGTATTTT. Its protein product is CASSLQVISSTDTQYF.

Turning to this clone: Other DNA sequences in this sample translate to the same CDR3. The CDR3 sequence is CAWSAGTSGYNEQFF. DNA of the CDR3: TGTGCCTGGAGTGCCGGGACTAGCGGTTACAATGAGCAGTTCTTC. V usage is TRBV30 and J usage is TRBJ2-1, with 11 positions matching TRBD2. Germline assignment: CDR1 GTSNPN and CDR2 SVGIG (reference sequence). The CDR3 spans 15 residues. V gave up 1 base and J gave up 4 bases; unmatched junction bases: 3. Variable domain in full (rest from reference TRBV30 and TRBJ2-1): SQTIHQWPATLVQPVGSPLSLECTVEGTSNPNLYWYRQAAGRGLQLLFYSVGIGQISSEVPQNLSASRPQDRQFILSSKKLLLSDSGFYLCAWSAGTSGYNEQFFGPGTRLTVL.

The CDR3 protein is CASSWDGGDTEAFF. The CDR3 nucleotides read TGCGCCAGCAGCTGGGACGGGGGCGACACTGAAGCTTTCTTT. This chain links TRBV5-1 with TRBJ1-1, with a tentative D call TRBD1 (6 bases). Germline V CDR1 and CDR2: SGHRS, YFSETQ. V gave up 3 bases and J gave up 3 bases, with 12 bases separating them. The CDR3 extends over 14 amino acids.

As to this clone: The sample contains more than one DNA sequence encoding this CDR3. This chain links TRBV7-9 with TRBJ1-1; D remains ambiguous. Germline lookup yields CDR1 SEHNR and CDR2 FQNEAQ (reference sequence). Trimming cost V 3 bases and J 4 bases, with 9 bases left between them. This CDR3 is built from 13 residues. The DNA of the CDR3 is TGTGCCAGCAGCTTGCAGGTAGGCACTGAAGCTTTCTTT. It specifies CASSLQVGTEAFF. The whole variable domain, filled in from reference TRBV7-9 and TRBJ1-1, reads DTGVSQNPRHKITKRGQNVTFRCDPISEHNRLYWYRQTLGQGPEFLTYFQNEAQLEKSRLLSDRFSAERPKGSFSTLEIQRTEQGDSAMYLCASSLQVGTEAFFGQGTRLTVV.

The chain employs TRBV7-3 and TRBJ2-1; 8 bases match TRBD1. The CDR3 spans 15 residues. Trimming removed 4 bases from V and 6 bases from J; junction bases left unmatched: 8. Germline CDR1 and CDR2: SGHTA and FQGTGA. DNA of the CDR3: TGTGCCAGCAGCTCAGGGCAGGGGGCCATCAATGAGCAGTTCTTC. It yields the protein CASSSGQGAINEQFF.

A few counts support this clone. The chain employs TRBV9 and TRBJ1-1; possible D gene TRBD1, 5 bases. Per the germline V gene, CDR1 is SGDLS and CDR2 is YYNGEE. Trimming shortened V by 0 bases and J by 4 bases, and 7 bases separated the two germline ends. The CDR3 runs to 13 residues. As DNA, the CDR3 is TGTGCCAGCAGCGTAGGGGGGAGCACTGAAGCTTTCTTT. As protein: CASSVGGSTEAFF.

The chain has TRBV30 and TRBJ1-2, with D maybe TRBD1 (6 bases). The CDR3 has 12 residues. The germline V gene has CDR1 GTSNPN and CDR2 SVGIG (reference sequence). Between the trimmed V and J ends, which lost 3 bases and 8 bases, there was a span of 13 bases. This CDR3 reads CAWSNPGEGYTF. The CDR3 DNA sequence: TGTGCCTGGAGCAACCCAGGGGAAGGCTACACCTTC.

This clone has a single count. The chain employs TRBV28 and TRBJ2-6, with D hard to call. Germline CDR1 MDHEN, CDR2 SYDVKM. The V end was cut by 3 bases, the J end by 2 bases, with 14 bases between. The CDR3 sequence is 17 residues long. The chain's CDR3 is CASSFPGWVAGANVLTF. CDR3 coding DNA: TGTGCCAGCAGTTTCCCTGGATGGGTAGCTGGGGCCAACGTCCTGACTTTC.

Note on this clone: The sample carries other DNA sequences with the same CDR3. The chain has TRBV28 and TRBJ2-7; TRBD1 is a possible D gene (7 bases). Germline CDR1 and CDR2: MDHEN and SYDVKM. V dropped 6 bases and J dropped 2 bases, with 14 bases sitting between them. The CDR3 is 14 residues long. Here the CDR3 reads CASSPGGSTYEQYF. The CDR3 DNA sequence: TGTGCCAGCAGCCCAGGGGGGTCAACCTACGAGCAGTACTTC. Using reference TRBV28 and TRBJ2-7 for the parts outside the CDR3, the full variable domain is DVKVTQSSRYLVKRTGEKVFLECVQDMDHENMFWYRQDPGLGLRLIYFSYDVKMKEKGDIPEGYSVSREKKERFSLILESASTNQTSMYLCASSPGGSTYEQYFGPGTRLTVT.

The chain links TRBV19 to TRBJ2-7; no firm D call. V gave up 3 bases and J gave up 12 bases, with 15 bases separating them. The CDR3 has 12 amino acids. Germline assignment: CDR1 LNHDA and CDR2 SQIVND (reference sequence). This CDR3 is CASSIPMGVMYF. CDR3 coding DNA: TGTGCCAGTAGTATCCCTATGGGTGTAATGTACTTC.

This rearrangement joins TRBV7-3 to TRBJ2-1; a weak D match, TRBD2 (6 bases). The CDR3 contains 15 residues. Germline CDR1 reads SGHTA; CDR2 reads FQGTGA. The ends were cut back, 3 bases at V and 3 bases at J, with 12 bases in the middle. CDR3 DNA: TGTGCCAGCAGCTTCGATAGCGGAGGCTACAATGAGCAGTTCTTC. Translated: CASSFDSGGYNEQFF.

The table lists this clone with a few counts. V gene TRBV19 combines with J gene TRBJ1-2; TRBD1 aligns across 12 bases. Germline CDR1 is LNHDA and CDR2 is SQIVND (reference sequence). V trimming: 4 bases; J trimming: 8 bases; junction bases outside the gene matches: 5. CDR3 length: 14 residues. Here the CDR3 DNA reads TGTGCCAGTAGTAGGGACAGGGGGCGCGGGGGCTACACCTTC. This codes for CASSRDRGRGGYTF.

This chain connects TRBV28 to TRBJ2-5, with 10 bases fitting TRBD1. The CDR3 has 15 amino acids. Germline V gene lookup returns CDR1 MDHEN and CDR2 SYDVKM. V lost 5 bases to trimming and J lost 4 bases; unmatched junction nucleotides: 7. This CDR3 reads CASSARDRGVETQYF. The CDR3 DNA follows: TGTGCCAGCAGTGCCCGGGACAGGGGTGTAGAGACCCAGTACTTC. The full variable domain, with the rest looked up from reference TRBV28 and TRBJ2-5, is DVKVTQSSRYLVKRTGEKVFLECVQDMDHENMFWYRQDPGLGLRLIYFSYDVKMKEKGDIPEGYSVSREKKERFSLILESASTNQTSMYLCASSARDRGVETQYFGPGTRLLVL.

The CDR3 DNA sequence: TGTGCCAGCATGGGAGAGGTCGGGAACATTCAGTACTTC. This gives the protein CASMGEVGNIQYF. This chain connects TRBV28 to TRBJ2-4; tentative D call: TRBD2 (5 bases). Germline V gene lookup returns CDR1 MDHEN and CDR2 SYDVKM. V lost 7 bases and J lost 7, with 14 bases in between. The CDR3 consists of 13 residues.

This clone showed up just once. This chain connects TRBV4-3 to TRBJ2-3; 7 positions agree with TRBD2. The CDR3 covers 15 residues. Germline V lookup: CDR1 LGHNA, CDR2 YSLEER. Trimming cost V 0 bases and J 5 bases; bases outside gene matches: 5. The CDR3 DNA sequence: TGCGCCAGCAGCCAAGAACGGGGGGAAATAGATACGCAGTATTTT. Encoded protein: CASSQERGEIDTQYF.

The gene calls are TRBV19 and TRBJ2-7; D not resolved. The germline V gene encodes CDR1 LNHDA and CDR2 SQIVND (reference sequence). V was shortened by 7 bases and J by 6 bases, with 25 bases between the two germline ends. The CDR3 is 16 residues long. The CDR3 region is CASTSTQFGQGGEQYF. The CDR3 region has the DNA TGTGCCAGTACCAGCACGCAGTTCGGTCAAGGTGGCGAGCAGTACTTC.

The CDR3 loop is CASSTGAAITDTQYF. The DNA for the CDR3 is TGTGCCAGCAGCACAGGGGCGGCAATCACAGATACGCAGTATTTT. The rearrangement uses TRBV11-1 and TRBJ2-3; 7 bases are shared with TRBD1. This CDR3 has 15 residues. Germline CDR1 reads SGHAT; CDR2 reads FQDESV (reference sequence). J was trimmed by 2 bases and V by 5 bases; bases with no gene match: 7.

This chain uses TRBV11-2 with TRBJ1-3, with a weak D call TRBD1 (6 bases). Germline CDR1 SGHAT, CDR2 FQNNGV. V lost 4 bases and J lost 0, with 10 bases in between. This CDR3 has 15 residues. CDR3 nucleotides: TGTGCCAGCAGCTCACAGGGTTTCTCTGGAAACACCATATATTTT. This translates into CASSSQGFSGNTIYF.

The V gene is TRBV5-1, the J gene TRBJ2-2, with no clear D. Trimming pared 4 bases from V and 0 bases from J, leaving 13 bases between. Per the germline V gene, CDR1 is SGHRS and CDR2 is YFSETQ. This CDR3 comprises 16 residues. CDR3: CASSPSRLTNTGELFF. CDR3 nucleotide sequence: TGCGCCAGCAGCCCCAGCAGGCTGACGAACACCGGGGAGCTGTTTTTT. Together with reference TRBV5-1 and TRBJ2-2, the CDR3 gives the full variable domain: KAGVTQTPRYLIKTRGQQVTLSCSPISGHRSVSWYQQTPGQGLQFLFEYFSETQRNKGNFPGRFSGRQFSNSRSEMNVSTLELGDSALYLCASSPSRLTNTGELFFGEGSRLTVL.